The 9 T cell receptor beta chains presented below share a single source sample, sequenced in a study of regulatory T cells in long-lasting Graves disease. To make TCR beta libraries, researchers used iRepertoire HTBI primers and Arm-PCR of CDR3 regions. TCRdb re-analysed the multiplex PCR reads in MiXCR, keeping a single row per CDR3 protein. The data show about 540,000 distinct CDR3 sequences, approximately 13% seen once. Time point specified: newly diagnosed GD, antithyroid drugs for less than 3 months. PBMC RNA served as the TCR library source. These records were also assigned to another study, of T cells in Graves' hyperthyroidism and ophthalmopathy.

The material sequenced was peripheral blood mononuclear cells (PBMCs), taken at new diagnosis, from a patient treated with antithyroid drugs. Receptor source: a man aged 30-40 years with Graves disease.

The chain joins TRBV18 to TRBJ1-5; D is possibly TRBD1 (6 bases). The germline CDR1 and CDR2 sequences are KGHSH and LQKENI. V was trimmed by 6 bases and J by 0 bases, leaving 18 bases between them. The CDR3 totals 17 residues. The CDR3 reads CASSLQGGEYSNQPQHF. Here the CDR3 DNA reads TGTGCCAGCTCTTTACAAGGGGGTGAATATAGCAATCAGCCCCAGCATTTT.

This clonotype was observed at least ten times. The chain uses TRBV20-1 and TRBJ2-5; D not certain. The ends were cut back, 1 base at V and 2 bases at J, with 11 bases in the middle. Germline V gene sequence: CDR1 DFQATT, CDR2 SNEGSKA (reference sequence). This CDR3 is built from 14 residues. This CDR3 is CSARGRRLQETQYF. The CDR3, as DNA: TGCAGTGCTAGAGGCAGGCGGTTACAAGAGACCCAGTACTTC.

This clonotype was counted between two and nine times. The junction departs from germline at one end; a sequencing error may be responsible. J is TRBJ1-5 and V is TRBV9; tentatively, D is TRBD1 (6 bases). Per germline, CDR1 SGDLS and CDR2 YYNGEE. The CDR3 length is 16 residues. The CDR3, as DNA: TGTGCTAGCAGCGTAGGGGGGCGCGGGAGCAATCAGCCCCAGCATTTT. It yields the protein CASSVGGRGSNQPQHF. The complete variable domain, with remaining parts taken from reference TRBV9 and TRBJ1-5, reads DSGVTQTPKHLITATGQRVTLRCSPRSGDLSVYWYQQSLDQGLQFLIQYYNGEERAKGNILERFSAQQFPDLHSELNLSSLELGDSALYFCASSVGGRGSNQPQHFGDGTRLSIL.

This clonotype was observed at least ten times. V gene TRBV5-1 combines with J gene TRBJ2-5, with D unresolved. Germline V gives CDR1 SGHRS, CDR2 YFSETQ. The CDR3 contains 13 residues. The V end lost 5 bases, the J end lost 5 bases, and 13 bases lay between the germline ends. This CDR3 reads CASSPGRAETQYF. The CDR3 DNA reads TGCGCCAGCAGTCCCGGACGTGCGGAGACCCAGTACTTC.

This clonotype came up many times. V is TRBV11-2 and J is TRBJ2-5; perhaps TRBD1 as D (5 bases). V lost 4 bases, J lost 3 bases, and 12 bases lay in between. This CDR3 region has 14 residues. Germline CDR1 and CDR2: SGHAT and FQNNGV. DNA of the CDR3: TGTGCCAGCAGCTCCTGGGGCCGGAAAGAGACCCAGTACTTC. It translates to CASSSWGRKETQYF.

This clonotype has a count of ten or more. This sequence joins TRBV12-3 or TRBV12-4 and TRBJ2-3, with a tentative D call TRBD2 (5 bases). The CDR3 is made up of 14 amino acids. The V end lost 4 bases, the J end lost 0 bases, and 8 bases lay between the germline ends. The CDR3 DNA is TGTGCCAGCAGTTGGGGAGCTAGCACAGATACGCAGTATTTT. It specifies CASSWGASTDTQYF.

To note about this clonotype: The junction differs from germline at one of its ends, possibly a read error. The chain is built from TRBV7-9 and TRBJ2-7, with D unresolved. The CDR3 has 16 amino acids. Germline lookup yields CDR1 SEHNR and CDR2 FQNEAQ (reference sequence). As DNA, the CDR3 is TGTGCCAGCAGCTTACCGGGTGGCCCGAGCTCCTACGGGCAGTACTTC. This sequence encodes CASSLPGGPSSYGQYF.

CDR3 protein: CASSSTPQRQGGNSPLHF. DNA for the CDR3: TGTGCCAGCAGCTCCACCCCCCAGCGACAGGGAGGTAATTCACCCCTCCACTTT. The rearrangement links TRBV7-9 to TRBJ1-6; 7 bases align to TRBD1. The germline CDR1 and CDR2 sequences are SEHNR and FQNEAQ (reference sequence). Trimming removed 4 bases from V and 6 bases from J; junction bases left unmatched: 15. The CDR3 spans 18 residues.

This clonotype has a count of ten or more. This chain connects TRBV12-3 or TRBV12-4 to TRBJ1-1; D is ambiguous. Deletions cut 0 bases from V and 1 base from J, with 12 bases between. The length of the CDR3 is 16 residues. The CDR3 loop reads CASSLASYHRNTEAFF. In nucleotides, the CDR3 is TGTGCCAGCAGTTTAGCAAGTTATCACAGGAACACTGAAGCTTTCTTT.